Below, 20 T cell receptor beta chains from the same sample are listed, as sequenced in a study of liver allograft versus peripheral blood T cells. Overall study context: Comparative analysis was performed on T cell receptor repertoires from transplanted livers and from recipients' peripheral blood.

Each CDR3 protein is one row after TCRdb ran MiXCR on the reads. The profile shows some 12,000 distinct CDR3 sequences, 20% to 25% of them singletons. The source is a human patient who had a liver transplant. Part of the T cells may come from the graft donor.

The chain's CDR3 is CASKSGVVNQPQHF. The CDR3 region has the DNA TGTGCCAGTAAGTCAGGGGTTGTCAATCAGCCCCAGCATTTT. The chain employs TRBV19 and TRBJ1-5, with a weak D call TRBD1 (6 bases). Trimming stripped 7 bases from V and 3 bases from J, with 13 bases between. The CDR3 length is 14 residues. The V gene's germline CDR1 is LNHDA and CDR2 SQIVND (reference sequence).

This clonotype has just a few counts. The chain combines TRBV7-2 with TRBJ2-7, with D perhaps given as TRBD1 or TRBD2 (5 bases each). V was shortened by 1 base and J by 9 bases, with 25 bases between the two germline ends. In germline, CDR1 is SGHTA, CDR2 FQGNSA. This CDR3 has 17 residues. In DNA, the CDR3 is TGTGCCAGCAGCTTAGTGCAGGGCCACTTTTGGTTAGAGGGGCAGTACTTC. Translated, it gives CASSLVQGHFWLEGQYF.

The CDR3 here is CASTPGGPSTDTQYF. DNA of the CDR3: TGCGCCAGCACGCCAGGGGGGCCCAGCACAGATACGCAGTATTTT. The chain carries TRBV10-1 and TRBJ2-3; D might be TRBD1 (7 bases). The V end lost 7 bases, the J end lost 0 bases, and 14 bases lay between the germline ends. This CDR3 region has 15 residues. The germline CDR1 and CDR2 sequences are WNHNN and SYGVQD (reference sequence).

This clonotype was seen only a few times. The genes are TRBV11-2 and TRBJ2-7; a possible D gene is TRBD1 (6 bases). The germline CDR1 and CDR2 sequences are SGHAT and FQNNGV. CDR3 length equals 12 residues. V lost 5 bases to trimming and J lost 5 bases, with 10 bases between them. For the CDR3, the DNA is TGTGCCAGCAGCCCACAGGGTCACGAGCAGTACTTC. It specifies CASSPQGHEQYF.

The rearrangement links TRBV28 to TRBJ1-1, with D perhaps TRBD1 (5 bases). This CDR3 spans 14 amino acids. The V and J ends lost 2 bases and 0 bases respectively, with 7 bases between them. Germline V gene sequence: CDR1 MDHEN, CDR2 SYDVKM. CDR3 sequence reads: CASSLRGMNTEAFF. CDR3 bases: TGTGCCAGCAGTTTACGGGGGATGAACACTGAAGCTTTCTTT. The full variable domain, with the rest looked up from reference TRBV28 and TRBJ1-1, is DVKVTQSSRYLVKRTGEKVFLECVQDMDHENMFWYRQDPGLGLRLIYFSYDVKMKEKGDIPEGYSVSREKKERFSLILESASTNQTSMYLCASSLRGMNTEAFFGQGTRLTVV.

This rearrangement joins TRBV12-3 or TRBV12-4 to TRBJ1-2; D remains ambiguous. V lost 6 bases and J 4 bases, leaving 18 bases between the germline ends. The CDR3 is made up of 15 amino acids. The DNA for the CDR3 is TGTGCCAGCAGCCTAATGGGTCTAACCCCCTATGGCTACACCTTC. As protein: CASSLMGLTPYGYTF.

By its share, this clonotype is medium-sized (0.01 to 0.1%). J is TRBJ1-5 and V is TRBV6-5, with 7 bases aligning to TRBD1. Germline V gene data show CDR1 as MNHEY and CDR2 as SVGAGI. V was pared by 6 bases and J by 7 bases, with 3 bases of the junction left unmatched. This CDR3 is 12 amino acids long. The CDR3 DNA reads TGTGCCAGCAGGACAGGGTTGCAGCCCCAGCATTTT. Amino acids: CASRTGLQPQHF.

In this sample, this clonotype turned up a few times. V is TRBV6-6 and J is TRBJ1-5; D gene unclear. CDR1 and CDR2 from the germline V gene are MNHNY and SVGAGI (reference sequence). The CDR3 covers 14 residues. V was clipped by 0 bases and J by 3 bases, with 6 bases between them. The DNA of the CDR3 is TGTGCCAGCAGTTACTCGCACAACAATCAGCCCCAGCATTTT. It is translated as CASSYSHNNQPQHF.

This chain connects TRBV7-2 to TRBJ1-1, with D possibly matching TRBD1 (6 bases). Germline V CDR1 and CDR2: SGHTA, FQGNSA. The CDR3 contains 14 residues. V was shortened by 3 bases and J by 5 bases, with 13 bases between the two germline ends. The CDR3 loop reads CASSLFQGPTEAFF. The CDR3 DNA sequence: TGTGCCAGCAGCTTGTTCCAGGGGCCGACTGAAGCTTTCTTT.

This clonotype was counted between two and nine times. This chain uses TRBV30 with TRBJ1-1; the D is unclear. CDR3 length equals 13 residues. Germline assignment: CDR1 GTSNPN and CDR2 SVGIG (reference sequence). CDR3: CARKQDLNTEAFF. Written as DNA, the CDR3 is TGTGCAAGGAAGCAAGATTTGAACACTGAAGCTTTCTTT.

The chain has TRBV6-1 and TRBJ1-1, with TRBD1 as a possible D gene (5 bases). V dropped 3 bases and J dropped 8 bases, with 16 bases sitting between them. There are 14 residues in the CDR3. The V gene's germline CDR1 is MNHNS and CDR2 SASEGT. CDR3 DNA: TGTGCCAGCAGTGACCAGGGCGCCGGGTGGGAAGCTTTCTTT. As protein: CASSDQGAGWEAFF.

The J gene is TRBJ1-1, the V gene TRBV20-1, with D hard to call. This CDR3 contains 11 residues. V lost 0 bases to trimming and J lost 1 base, with 0 bases between them. Germline V gene lookup returns CDR1 DFQATT and CDR2 SNEGSKA (reference sequence). DNA for the CDR3: TGCAGTGCTAGAGAGAACACTGAAGCTTTCTTT. It translates to CSARENTEAFF.

This clonotype was found a few times. This chain joins TRBV30 and TRBJ2-1, with D unclear. V dropped 0 bases and J dropped 8 bases, with 5 bases sitting between them. Germline V gene lookup returns CDR1 GTSNPN and CDR2 SVGIG (reference sequence). This CDR3 spans 11 amino acids. The CDR3 sequence is CAWSVFDEQFF. CDR3 coding DNA: TGTGCCTGGAGTGTATTCGATGAGCAGTTCTTC. Complete variable domain (other parts from reference TRBV30 and TRBJ2-1): SQTIHQWPATLVQPVGSPLSLECTVEGTSNPNLYWYRQAAGRGLQLLFYSVGIGQISSEVPQNLSASRPQDRQFILSSKKLLLSDSGFYLCAWSVFDEQFFGPGTRLTVL.

The chain recombines TRBV19 with TRBJ1-6, with D perhaps TRBD1 (5 bases). Trimming took 6 bases from V and 7 from J, leaving 16 bases between them. The CDR3 totals 15 residues. The V gene's germline CDR1 is LNHDA and CDR2 SQIVND (reference sequence). DNA of the CDR3: TGTGCCAGTAGCCCCTATCGAGACAGCAATTCACCCCTCCACTTT. Translated, it gives CASSPYRDSNSPLHF.

With respect to this clonotype: A read error is possible here, since a much larger clone lies one base away. The rearrangement links TRBV18 to TRBJ1-5; 7 bases match TRBD1. The CDR3 consists of 15 residues. Looked up from germline, CDR1 is KGHSH and CDR2 is LQKENI. CDR3 in amino acids: CASSPTGYSNQSQHF. CDR3 nucleotide sequence: TGTGCCAGCTCACCGACAGGGTACAGCAATCAGTCCCAGCATTTT.

By frequency in the sample, this clonotype is medium-sized. The rearrangement links TRBV6-1 to TRBJ1-2; weak D call: TRBD1 (5 bases). The CDR3 spans 13 residues. V was shortened by 4 bases and J by 4 bases, with 10 bases between the two germline ends. Germline values: CDR1 MNHNS, CDR2 SASEGT. Here the CDR3 reads CASSVGTSYGYTF. CDR3 DNA: TGTGCCAGCAGTGTTGGGACCTCCTATGGCTACACCTTC.

This clonotype was found many times. The chain is built from TRBV19 and TRBJ1-2, with a weak D call TRBD1 (6 bases). Germline CDR1 LNHDA, CDR2 SQIVND (reference sequence). Trimming took off 3 bases at V and 4 bases at J, with 12 bases between the two ends. The CDR3 has 14 residues. CDR3 nucleotides: TGTGCCAGTAGTATTAACAGGGTGGGCTATGGCTACACCTTC. Its translation is CASSINRVGYGYTF. Together with reference TRBV19 and TRBJ1-2, the CDR3 gives the full variable domain: DGGITQSPKYLFRKEGQNVTLSCEQNLNHDAMYWYRQDPGQGLRLIYYSQIVNDFQKGDIAEGYSVSREKKESFPLTVTSAQKNPTAFYLCASSINRVGYGYTFGSGTRLTVV.

This clonotype has more than one count but fewer than ten. V is TRBV27 and J is TRBJ1-2; D possibly corresponds to TRBD1 (5 bases). The CDR3 consists of 14 residues. CDR1 is MNHEY and CDR2 is SMNVEV in the germline V gene (reference sequence). Trimming shortened V by 0 bases and J by 8 bases, and 13 bases separated the two germline ends. In DNA, the CDR3 is TGTGCCAGCAGTTTATCGATCGGGGGGGGAGGCTACACCTTC. Residues: CASSLSIGGGGYTF.

This clonotype is labeled as medium-sized. CDR3 region: CASSSTKGNTEAFF. Here the CDR3 DNA reads TGTGCCAGCTCATCCACGAAGGGGAACACTGAAGCTTTCTTT. The chain couples TRBV18 to TRBJ1-1; D ambiguous. CDR1 is KGHSH and CDR2 is LQKENI in the germline V gene. V was pared by 5 bases and J by 1 base, with 11 bases between. The CDR3 contains 14 residues. Full variable domain (rest looked up from reference TRBV18 and TRBJ1-1): NAGVMQNPRHLVRRRGQEARLRCSPMKGHSHVYWYRQLPEEGLKFMVYLQKENIIDESGMPKERFSAEFPKEGPSILRIQQVVRGDSAAYFCASSSTKGNTEAFFGQGTRLTVV.

The chain is built from TRBV19 and TRBJ1-5; D not resolved. The V end lost 4 bases, the J end lost 2 bases, and 12 bases lay between the germline ends. The CDR3 has 15 residues. The germline gives CDR1 LNHDA, CDR2 SQIVND (reference sequence). CDR3: CASSTGVMGNQPQHF. In DNA, the CDR3 is TGTGCCAGTAGTACAGGAGTGATGGGCAATCAGCCCCAGCATTTT. Looking up the rest from reference TRBV19 and TRBJ1-5 gives the full variable domain: DGGITQSPKYLFRKEGQNVTLSCEQNLNHDAMYWYRQDPGQGLRLIYYSQIVNDFQKGDIAEGYSVSREKKESFPLTVTSAQKNPTAFYLCASSTGVMGNQPQHFGDGTRLSIL.